These 32 T cell receptor beta chains came from one sample sequenced in a study of blood T cell repertoires in COVID-19. Assay: immunoSEQ multiplex PCR; the TCRdb copy retains only in-frame clones and omits some. The table has under 300,000 clones, roughly 90% seen once. Sequencing input: peripheral blood. The receptors originated from a woman aged 30 to 39 with active or convalescent COVID-19.

This clone was seen many times. The chain combines TRBV10-2 with TRBJ1-6; no clear D. From germline, CDR1 is WSHSY and CDR2 SAAADI. This CDR3 is 12 amino acids long. V was pared by 6 bases and J by 14 bases, with 14 bases between. CDR3 DNA sequence: TGCGCCAGCAGCCTTACCAAAGAGGCCCTCCACTTT. This translates into CASSLTKEALHF.

This chain links TRBV6-1 with TRBJ2-7; the match to TRBD2 covers 16 bases. CDR3 length: 19 amino acids. CDR1 and CDR2 (germline): MNHNS, SASEGT. V lost 3 bases and J lost 8; bases outside the gene matches: 16. In nucleotides, the CDR3 is TGTGCCAGCAGTGACCCCCCCGGGACTAGCGGGGGGGTCCGCAACAAGCAGTACTTC. This codes for CASSDPPGTSGGVRNKQYF.

The chain joins TRBV2 to TRBJ1-1; D call uncertain. Germline lookup yields CDR1 SNHLY and CDR2 FYNNEI. Between the trimmed V and J ends, which lost 3 bases and 3 bases, there was a span of 11 bases. The CDR3 has 14 amino acids. CDR3 coding DNA: TGTGCCAGCAGTGACGCTGAAACGGACACTGAAGCTTTCTTT. Amino acids: CASSDAETDTEAFF.

V and J are TRBV19 and TRBJ1-2; a possible D gene is TRBD1 (6 bases). V was trimmed by 4 bases and J by 2 bases, leaving 17 bases between them. Per germline, CDR1 LNHDA and CDR2 SQIVND (reference sequence). The CDR3 runs to 16 residues. For the CDR3, the DNA is TGTGCCAGTAGTAGTACCCCCTCTACAGGGAACTATGGCTACACCTTC. Protein product: CASSSTPSTGNYGYTF.

The V and J genes are TRBV10-3 and TRBJ1-2; TRBD1 aligns across 8 bases. The germline V gene encodes CDR1 ENHRY and CDR2 SYGVKD. Trimming cost V 7 bases and J 4 bases; bases outside gene matches: 2. The CDR3 extends over 12 amino acids. CDR3 sequence: CAITGTGYGYTF. Here the CDR3 DNA reads TGTGCCATCACCGGGACAGGCTATGGCTACACCTTC.

V is TRBV6-5 and J is TRBJ2-1, with D unresolved. CDR1 is MNHEY and CDR2 is SVGAGI in the germline V gene. The ends were cut back, 6 bases at V and 6 bases at J, with 15 bases in the middle. This CDR3 is 14 amino acids long. This chain's CDR3 is CASRSSPPSNEQFF. CDR3 in DNA: TGTGCCAGCAGGTCCTCCCCCCCCTCCAATGAGCAGTTCTTC.

The chain employs TRBV19 and TRBJ1-2; 7 bases agree with TRBD1. The CDR3 has 16 residues. V was pared by 6 bases and J by 7 bases, with 17 bases of the junction left unmatched. Looked up from germline, CDR1 is LNHDA and CDR2 is SQIVND (reference sequence). CDR3 region: CASSPSLGDRVRGYTF. In DNA form, the CDR3 reads TGTGCCAGTAGCCCATCGTTGGGAGACAGGGTACGTGGCTACACCTTC.

The gene calls are TRBV7-2 and TRBJ1-1; TRBD1 is a possible D gene (5 bases). V lost 5 bases, J lost 5 bases, and 12 bases lay in between. Germline assignment: CDR1 SGHTA and CDR2 FQGNSA. This CDR3 comprises 13 residues. The CDR3 here is CASSLRRGTEAFF. In DNA, the CDR3 is TGTGCCAGCAGCCTCCGGAGGGGTACTGAAGCTTTCTTT.

This clone was observed once. V usage is TRBV28 and J usage is TRBJ1-1; 8 bases align to TRBD1. CDR1 is MDHEN and CDR2 is SYDVKM in the germline V gene. CDR3 length equals 16 residues. V shed 2 bases, J shed 0 bases, and the junction held 5 bases outside the gene matches. The CDR3 reads CASSLGWTGMNTEAFF. CDR3 in DNA: TGTGCCAGCAGTTTAGGTTGGACAGGGATGAACACTGAAGCTTTCTTT.

This chain joins TRBV27 and TRBJ1-6; D is possibly TRBD1 (5 bases). The CDR3 has 12 amino acids. V lost 6 bases, J lost 8 bases, and 8 bases lay in between. Germline V gene data show CDR1 as MNHEY and CDR2 as SMNVEV (reference sequence). CDR3 coding DNA: TGTGCCAGCAGAACAGGTGATTCACCCCTCCACTTT. Amino acid sequence: CASRTGDSPLHF.

This sequence joins TRBV30 and TRBJ1-6, with D perhaps matching TRBD1 (6 bases). The CDR3 totals 14 residues. CDR1 and CDR2 from the germline V gene are GTSNPN and SVGIG (reference sequence). The V end lost 5 bases, the J end lost 3 bases, and 11 bases lay between the germline ends. The CDR3, as DNA: TGTGCCTGGGAATCGGGACACTATAATTCACCCCTCCACTTT. Encoded protein: CAWESGHYNSPLHF.

Of note for this clone: At the DNA level, this CDR3 is encoded by other sequences in the same sample as well. This sequence joins TRBV2 and TRBJ1-1; 12 bases map to TRBD1. The CDR3 extends over 13 amino acids. Germline V gene sequence: CDR1 SNHLY, CDR2 FYNNEI. The J segment lost 4 bases and the V segment lost 6 bases, leaving 0 bases of the junction unmatched. CDR3: CASRGQGATEAFF. CDR3 nucleotides: TGTGCCAGCAGGGGACAGGGGGCCACTGAAGCTTTCTTT. The complete variable domain, with remaining parts taken from reference TRBV2 and TRBJ1-1, reads EPEVTQTPSHQVTQMGQEVILRCVPISNHLYFYWYRQILGQKVEFLVSFYNNEISEKSEIFDDQFSVERPDGSNFTLKIRSTKLEDSAMYFCASRGQGATEAFFGQGTRLTVV.

This clone was counted a few times. The J gene is TRBJ2-1, the V gene TRBV6-1; 9 bases line up with TRBD2. Germline CDR1 reads MNHNS; CDR2 reads SASEGT. V shed 4 bases and J 8 bases; nucleotides not matched to a gene: 12. The CDR3 loop spans 16 amino acids. CDR3 loop: CASSALRSGGLYEQFF. The CDR3 DNA reads as TGTGCCAGCAGTGCCCTACGCAGCGGGGGGCTCTATGAGCAGTTCTTC.

The chain joins TRBV10-3 to TRBJ2-2; possible D gene TRBD1, 5 bases. CDR3 size: 14 residues. With 7 bases removed from V and 6 bases from J, the gap between germline ends came to 15 bases. Germline CDR1 reads ENHRY; CDR2 reads SYGVKD. The CDR3 nucleotides are TGTGCCATCAAGGGTCAGGGCTCACCCGGGGAGCTGTTTTTT. As protein: CAIKGQGSPGELFF.

J is TRBJ1-2 and V is TRBV7-2, with D maybe TRBD1 (6 bases). This CDR3 has 15 residues. Germline-derived CDR1 and CDR2 are SGHTA and FQGNSA. V lost 5 bases to trimming and J lost 4 bases, with 17 bases between them. CDR3 sequence (DNA): TGTGCCAGCAGCCCAACCGGGACACTGTCCTATGGCTACACCTTC. Its protein product is CASSPTGTLSYGYTF.

This chain uses TRBV10-3 with TRBJ1-2, with D possibly matching TRBD1 (6 bases). Trimming took 7 bases from V and 0 from J, leaving 15 bases between them. Looked up from germline, CDR1 is ENHRY and CDR2 is SYGVKD. The CDR3 consists of 15 residues. The CDR3 reads CAITDRPYTNYGYTF. For the CDR3, the DNA is TGTGCCATCACAGACAGGCCCTACACTAACTATGGCTACACCTTC.

For this clone: One end of the junction does not line up with germline, which may come from a read error. This chain uses TRBV5-8 with TRBJ2-5; D perhaps matches TRBD2 (7 bases). CDR1 SGHTS and CDR2 YDEGEE come from the germline V gene. CDR3 size: 14 residues. The CDR3 region has the DNA TGTGCCAGCAACTTGGGGGGGCTACGGGAGACCCAGTACTTC. It encodes CASNLGGLRETQYF.

The chain combines TRBV6-5 with TRBJ1-2; 7 bases line up with TRBD1. Looked up from germline, CDR1 is MNHEY and CDR2 is SVGAGI. The CDR3 spans 13 residues. Unmatched junction bases numbered 4, after V lost 5 bases and J lost 4 bases. The CDR3 region has the DNA TGTGCCAGCAGTAAGACAGGGACCTATGGCTACACCTTC. Translating gives CASSKTGTYGYTF.

The chain recombines TRBV6-2 or TRBV6-3 with TRBJ2-3; tentatively, D is TRBD2 (6 bases). Trimming removed 4 bases from V and 2 bases from J, with 16 bases in between. This CDR3 has 16 residues. Germline CDR1 reads MNHEY; CDR2 reads SVGEGT. CDR3 protein: CASSFEWDSFTDTQYF. CDR3 sequence (DNA): TGTGCCAGCAGTTTCGAATGGGACTCCTTCACAGATACGCAGTATTTT.

The V call is TRBV13, the J call TRBJ2-2; TRBD1 aligns across 8 bases. The germline gives CDR1 PRHDT, CDR2 FYEKMQ (reference sequence). The CDR3 is 17 residues long. The V segment lost 0 bases and the J segment 3 bases; nucleotides outside the gene matches: 6. The CDR3 here is CASSLGPTGDHTGELFF. CDR3 nucleotides: TGTGCCAGCAGCTTAGGCCCGACAGGGGACCACACCGGGGAGCTGTTTTTT.

The chain uses TRBV5-5 and TRBJ1-2; a weak D match, TRBD1 (5 bases). CDR1 is SGHKS and CDR2 is YYEKEE in the germline V gene (reference sequence). The V gene lost 3 bases and the J gene lost 5 bases, with 14 bases spanning the gap. This CDR3 contains 14 residues. The chain's CDR3 is CASSWGTGTYGYTF. CDR3 sequence (DNA): TGTGCCAGCAGCTGGGGCACCGGTACTTATGGCTACACCTTC.

V usage is TRBV6-2 or TRBV6-3 and J usage is TRBJ2-7; a weak D match, TRBD2 (5 bases). Trimming shortened V by 6 bases and J by 8 bases, and 20 bases separated the two germline ends. CDR1 and CDR2 from the germline V gene are MNHEY and SVGEGT. The CDR3 runs to 14 residues. This CDR3 reads CASSRPGFYDKQYF. The CDR3 DNA sequence: TGTGCCAGCAGCCGACCGGGGTTCTACGATAAGCAGTACTTC.

The CDR3 here is CASSGAVSTEAFF. CDR3 sequence (DNA): TGTGCCAGCAGCGGGGCTGTCAGCACTGAAGCTTTCTTT. The genes are TRBV7-9 and TRBJ1-1; possible D gene TRBD1, 5 bases. The germline V gene encodes CDR1 SEHNR and CDR2 FQNEAQ (reference sequence). V lost 5 bases and J lost 4, with 11 bases in between. This CDR3 has 13 residues.

This chain joins TRBV4-2 and TRBJ2-2; maybe TRBD1 (8 bases). The germline V and J ends were trimmed by 2 bases and 4 bases, with 11 bases remaining between them. Germline V lookup: CDR1 LGHNA, CDR2 YNFKEQ. The CDR3 has 15 residues. CDR3 sequence (DNA): TGTGCCAGCAGCCAAACAGGGGGGGGCACCGGGGAGCTGTTTTTT. It translates to CASSQTGGGTGELFF.

This clone occurred once. V gene TRBV30 combines with J gene TRBJ2-7; possibly TRBD1 for D (5 bases). The CDR3 is made up of 12 amino acids. CDR1 is GTSNPN and CDR2 is SVGIG in the germline V gene (reference sequence). With 4 bases removed from V and 1 base from J, the gap between germline ends came to 8 bases. Here the CDR3 DNA reads TGTGCCTGGACAGGGTCTTCCTACGAGCAGTACTTC. It translates to CAWTGSSYEQYF.

The J gene is TRBJ1-5, the V gene TRBV7-2; D is unresolved. Germline-derived CDR1 and CDR2 are SGHTA and FQGNSA. Deletions cut 5 bases from V and 6 bases from J, with 11 bases between. The CDR3 consists of 13 residues. The CDR3: CASSARVGQPQHF. CDR3 coding DNA: TGTGCCAGCAGCGCCCGGGTGGGTCAGCCCCAGCATTTT.

The chain joins TRBV2 to TRBJ1-5, with 7 nucleotides matching TRBD1. The CDR3 sequence is 15 residues long. With 6 bases clipped from V and 4 bases from J, the junction kept 9 bases outside the gene matches. The germline gives CDR1 SNHLY, CDR2 FYNNEI. CDR3 DNA: TGTGCCAGCAGGCGGGACAGCAACACTAATCAGCCCCAGCATTTT. Translation: CASRRDSNTNQPQHF. The variable domain in full, with the rest retrieved from reference TRBV2 and TRBJ1-5, is EPEVTQTPSHQVTQMGQEVILRCVPISNHLYFYWYRQILGQKVEFLVSFYNNEISEKSEIFDDQFSVERPDGSNFTLKIRSTKLEDSAMYFCASRRDSNTNQPQHFGDGTRLSIL.

V and J are TRBV7-3 and TRBJ2-3; 8 bases map to TRBD2. Trimming at V came to 4 bases and at J to 5 bases, leaving 14 bases not matched to a gene. The CDR3 runs 17 residues. Germline loops: CDR1 SGHTA, CDR2 FQGTGA. CDR3 residues: CASSYKTPGGRGDTQYF. The CDR3 coding sequence is TGTGCCAGCAGCTATAAAACCCCGGGGGGGCGTGGAGATACGCAGTATTTT.

The CDR3 reads CASSKGTHGNTIYF. The CDR3 bases are TGTGCCAGCTCTAAGGGGACACATGGAAACACCATATATTTT. This rearrangement joins TRBV28 to TRBJ1-3; perhaps TRBD1 as D (6 bases). V shed 8 bases and J shed 3 bases, with 14 bases lying between them. Germline CDR1 is MDHEN and CDR2 is SYDVKM. CDR3 length: 14 amino acids.

This sequence joins TRBV4-2 and TRBJ2-5; TRBD2 matches 8 bases. Germline CDR1 and CDR2: LGHNA and YNFKEQ. Unmatched junction bases numbered 11, after V lost 4 bases and J lost 1 base. The CDR3 consists of 17 residues. The CDR3 nucleotides read TGTGCCAGCAGCCCTCACCTAGGCGGGGGGCCCCAAGAGACCCAGTACTTC. This gives the protein CASSPHLGGGPQETQYF.

This clone was seen a single time. The V gene is TRBV28, the J gene TRBJ2-7; 11 nucleotides line up with TRBD1. Trimming cost V 6 bases and J 4 bases; bases outside gene matches: 14. This CDR3 comprises 17 residues. CDR1 MDHEN and CDR2 SYDVKM come from the germline V gene. DNA of the CDR3: TGTGCCAGCAGCCGAAGGACAGGGGGCTCAATTCGGTACGAGCAGTACTTC. This gives the protein CASSRRTGGSIRYEQYF.

The chain combines TRBV18 with TRBJ1-1; maybe TRBD1 (6 bases). V was clipped by 3 bases and J by 8 bases, with 10 bases between them. The CDR3 sequence is 12 residues long. In germline, CDR1 is KGHSH, CDR2 LQKENI. CDR3 bases: TGTGCCAGCTCACCCGGACAGCCCGAAGCTTTCTTT. Its protein is CASSPGQPEAFF.